This T cell receptor (beta chain) was found in a study of blood T cell repertoires in COVID-19. The wider study: In each case, the material was cDNA or gDNA derived from T cells, B-cell-depleted T cells, or PBMCs.

Method: immunoSEQ multiplex PCR; TCRdb's copy keeps in-frame clones and lacks some. The repertoire consists of some 190,000 clones, with over 75% occurring once and the leading ten covering approximately 4.6%. The trim removed 4 bases at V and 3 bases at J, leaving 5 bases unmatched. CDR1 is SGHVS, CDR2 FNYEAQ, per germline. This CDR3 region has 16 residues. The specimen sequenced was PBMCs or T cells enriched from blood (not recorded which). V is TRBV7-6 and J is TRBJ2-5, with 13 nucleotides matching TRBD2. The sequence was collected from a young man with acute COVID-19. The CDR3 protein is CASSWRLAGGKETQYF. As DNA, the CDR3 is TGTGCCAGCAGCTGGAGACTAGCGGGGGGTAAAGAGACCCAGTACTTC.